Listed below are T cell receptor beta chains from one sample, sequenced in a study of cytomegalovirus exposure and HLA in healthy donors. Assay: immunoSEQ multiplex PCR; the TCRdb copy retains only in-frame clones and omits some. This table has about 110,000 clones, approximately 90% appearing once. Sequencing was carried out using PBMCs. The receptor set was obtained from a woman aged 18-35 years in good health and CMV-seropositive. Each CDR3 is given with its conserved first and last residue. A D gene is named only where the DNA matches it firmly. The size field is filled for only some rows; it gives once, few, many or a size class.

TRBD2	NA	TRBV11-3	TRBJ2-3	TGTGCCAGCAGCAACGGGGGGGCTACTGATACGCAGTATTTT	CASSNGGATDTQYF
NA	NA	TRBV29-1	TRBJ2-5	TGCAGCGGAACCCCGAGCGCAGGGATTATCGAGACCCAGTACTTC	CSGTPSAGIIETQYF
TRBD1	once	TRBV18	TRBJ1-5	TGTGCCAGCTCACCAGGGGACAGGGTCAATCAGCCCCAGCATTTT	CASSPGDRVNQPQHF
TRBD1	once	TRBV5-4	TRBJ1-2	TGTGCCAGCAGCTTGCAGGGGGCGGATAACTATGGCTACACCTTC	CASSLQGADNYGYTF
TRBD2	NA	TRBV10-1	TRBJ2-3	TGCGCCAGCAGTGAGGTGGGGACTAGCACCGCAGATACGCAGTATTTT	CASSEVGTSTADTQYF
TRBD2	NA	TRBV4-2	TRBJ2-1	TGTGCCAGCAGCCAAGATCTTGAGCGGGGGGCCCACAATGAGCAGTTCTTC	CASSQDLERGAHNEQFF
TRBD1	NA	TRBV5-1	TRBJ2-3	TGCGCCAGCAGCGTAACAGGGGTGGCCACAGATACGCAGTATTTT	CASSVTGVATDTQYF
TRBD2	NA	TRBV6-4	TRBJ2-3	TGTGCCAGCAGTGACTCGACGGCGGGGGGGCACACAGATACGCAGTATTTT	CASSDSTAGGHTDTQYF
NA	NA	TRBV28	TRBJ1-5	TGTGCCAGCAGACCCTCTCCCGACAGATATTATAGCAATCAGCCCCAGCATTTT	CASRPSPDRYYSNQPQHF
TRBD1	NA	TRBV27	TRBJ2-7	TGTGCCAGCAGTTTAGGGAGGGACAGGGACGAGCAGTACTTC	CASSLGRDRDEQYF
NA	NA	TRBV30	TRBJ2-3	TGTGCCTGGAGTGCTTTTACTAGCACAGATACGCAGTATTTT	CAWSAFTSTDTQYF
TRBD1	NA	TRBV15	TRBJ1-4	TGTGCCACCAGCAGAGATGCAGGGGGAAAACTGTTTTTT	CATSRDAGGKLFF
TRBD1	NA	TRBV10-2	TRBJ1-4	TGCGCCACCCAGGGGACAGGGCGAGGCGAAAAACTGTTTTTT	CATQGTGRGEKLFF
TRBD1	NA	TRBV2	TRBJ1-5	TGTGCCAGTTGCGGGAACAGGGGTTTCGACCAGCCCCAGCATTTT	CASCGNRGFDQPQHF
TRBD2	NA	TRBV15	TRBJ2-1	TGTGCCACCAGCAGAGGTATAGGGGCTAGCGGGGAAAATGAGCAGTTCTTC	CATSRGIGASGENEQFF
NA	NA	TRBV23-1	TRBJ1-4	TGCGCCGTCCCCCGAGCAACTAATGAAAAACTGTTTTTT	CAVPRATNEKLFF
NA	NA	TRBV6-5	TRBJ1-3	TGTGCCAGCAGGCGGACACTCAGCTCTGGAAACACCATATATTTT	CASRRTLSSGNTIYF
TRBD2	once	TRBV10-1	TRBJ2-3	TGCGCCAGCAGTGATGAGTATCTAGCGGGGGGCACAGATACGCAGTATTTT	CASSDEYLAGGTDTQYF
NA	NA	TRBV6-6	TRBJ2-7	TGTGCCAGCGCCTTGGCTTTGGGGCAGCCGCAGTACTTC	CASALALGQPQYF
TRBD1	NA	TRBV15	TRBJ2-7	TGTGCCACCAGCAGAGATAGGGGACAGAGTAACGAGCAGTACTTC	CATSRDRGQSNEQYF
TRBD1	NA	TRBV28	TRBJ1-3	TGTGCCAGCAGTTTAGGACAGGCCGGCGTCACCATATATTTT	CASSLGQAGVTIYF
NA	NA	TRBV5-8	TRBJ2-1	TGTGCCAGCAACAGGAAGGGGGGGAGCTCCTACAATGAGCAGTTCTTC	CASNRKGGSSYNEQFF
NA	NA	TRBV27	TRBJ1-4	TGTGCCAGCAGTCGGGAGGGATACCTACTTCCTAATGAAAAACTGTTTTTT	CASSREGYLLPNEKLFF
NA	once	TRBV9	TRBJ2-3	TGTGCCAGCAGCGCCGAACGGACAGTTCGCGGCACAGATACGCAGTATTTT	CASSAERTVRGTDTQYF
TRBD1	NA	TRBV28	TRBJ2-5	TGTGCCAGCAGTAACCGGGACAGAGGGCCCCAAGAGACCCAGTACTTC	CASSNRDRGPQETQYF
NA	NA	TRBV19	TRBJ1-1	TGTGCCAGTAGTATCGCCGCGGGTACGGAAGCTTTCTTT	CASSIAAGTEAFF
TRBD1	NA	TRBV4-1	TRBJ2-2	TGCGCCAGCAGCCAAGGGACAGGGCAAGGCGGGGAGCTGTTTTTT	CASSQGTGQGGELFF
TRBD2	once	TRBV6-1	TRBJ2-1	TGTGCCAGCAAACATAGCGGGGGCTACAATGAGCAGTTCTTC	CASKHSGGYNEQFF
TRBD1	NA	TRBV4-3	TRBJ1-2	TGCGCCAGCAGCCAAACACAGGGGGATCGCTATGGCTACACCTTC	CASSQTQGDRYGYTF
NA	NA	TRBV7-9	TRBJ1-1	TGTGCCAGCAGGCGCGTTGTTGGGAACACTGAAGCTTTCTTT	CASRRVVGNTEAFF
NA	NA	TRBV9	TRBJ2-1	TGTGCCAGCAGCGTAGAATCGAGGGACTCCCCGGGATACAATGAGCAGTTCTTC	CASSVESRDSPGYNEQFF
TRBD1	NA	TRBV7-2	TRBJ2-2	TGTGCCAGCAACCCCGACAGGGGGCGGGTGACGGGCGGGGAGCTGTTTTTT	CASNPDRGRVTGGELFF
TRBD1	NA	TRBV7-9	TRBJ2-1	TGTGCCAGCAGCTTAGAGGGACAGGCATACAATGAGCAGTTCTTC	CASSLEGQAYNEQFF
NA	few	TRBV4-1	TRBJ1-6	TGCGCCAGCAGCCCGACAGGTAGCTCCTATAATTCACCCCTCCACTTT	CASSPTGSSYNSPLHF
TRBD1	few	TRBV29-1	TRBJ1-2	TGCAGCGTTGAAGATCCCCGACAGGGGCTCTATGGCTACACCTTC	CSVEDPRQGLYGYTF
TRBD1	NA	TRBV27	TRBJ1-5	TGTGCCAGCAGCTCACTTCCGGGACAGGGGTTTAAGTTGCCCCAGCATTTT	CASSSLPGQGFKLPQHF
NA	NA	TRBV15	TRBJ1-1	TGTGCCACCAGCAGAGTTCCAGGGGCTGAAGCTTTCTTT	CATSRVPGAEAFF
NA	NA	TRBV25-1	TRBJ1-2	TGTGCCAGCAGTGGACAGGCTACCTATGGCTACACCTTC	CASSGQATYGYTF
NA	NA	TRBV7-2	TRBJ2-1	TGTGCCAGCAGCCCAAAGGGGGTCGACTCCCCCTACAATGAGCAGTTCTTC	CASSPKGVDSPYNEQFF
TRBD2	NA	TRBV2	TRBJ2-3	TGTGCCAGCAGTGAAGGGCGACTAGCGGGGGTTTCAGATACGCAGTATTTT	CASSEGRLAGVSDTQYF
TRBD1	NA	TRBV4-3	TRBJ1-2	TGCGCCAGCAGCCCTTCTGACAGGGAAGTTGATGGCTACACCTTC	CASSPSDREVDGYTF
TRBD2	NA	TRBV11-2	TRBJ2-7	TGTGCCAGCAGCTCGGGACTAGCGGGGCTCGAAGTAATGGAGCAGTACTTC	CASSSGLAGLEVMEQYF
TRBD2	NA	TRBV5-6	TRBJ2-7	TGTGCCAGCAGCATTACCAAGGGAAAAGGACTAGCGGGAAGCTACGAGCAGTACTTC	CASSITKGKGLAGSYEQYF
NA	NA	TRBV5-4	TRBJ1-1	TGTGCCAGCAGCCTGATCGGGGGAGCTTTCTTT	CASSLIGGAFF
NA	NA	TRBV7-2	TRBJ1-1	TGTGCCAGCAGCTTAGTACGTCGGGAAGAGGGCCTTGAAGCTTTCTTT	CASSLVRREEGLEAFF
NA	NA	TRBV9	TRBJ2-3	TGTGCCAGCAGCGTAGGACAGTTCACAGATACGCAGTATTTT	CASSVGQFTDTQYF